These 10 T cell receptor beta chains came from one sample sequenced in a study of blood T cell repertoires in COVID-19. Here immunoSEQ multiplex PCR was the method, and the copy in TCRdb shows in-frame clones only, minus some. The sample consists of 350,000 to 550,000 clones, nearly 90% of them appearing once. The sample was PBMCs or T cells enriched from blood (not recorded which). Source of these receptors: a woman between 18 and 29 years old with acute COVID-19.

V is TRBV6-6 and J is TRBJ1-5; no clear D gene. Germline values: CDR1 MNHNY, CDR2 SVGAGI (reference sequence). V was shortened by 5 bases and J by 9 bases, with 14 bases between the two germline ends. The CDR3 loop spans 13 amino acids. CDR3 loop: CASSPDRLGPQHF. The CDR3 nucleotides are TGTGCCAGCAGTCCAGACCGACTCGGGCCCCAGCATTTT.

The chain carries TRBV30 and TRBJ2-2, with TRBD1 identical over 9 bases. The trim removed 5 bases at V and 5 bases at J, leaving 12 bases unmatched. Per the germline V gene, CDR1 is GTSNPN and CDR2 is SVGIG (reference sequence). This CDR3 region has 16 residues. CDR3 loop: CAWSGTGSSWTGELFF. The DNA for the CDR3 is TGTGCCTGGTCCGGGACAGGGAGTTCTTGGACCGGGGAGCTGTTTTTT.

This clone was picked up a small number of times. The gene calls are TRBV6-5 and TRBJ2-7, with 8 bases matching TRBD1. Unmatched junction bases numbered 8, after V lost 5 bases and J lost 5 bases. The CDR3 contains 14 residues. Germline CDR1 MNHEY, CDR2 SVGAGI. In DNA, the CDR3 is TGTGCCAGCAGTCAAACAGACAGGGGCCACGAGCAGTACTTC. Encoded protein: CASSQTDRGHEQYF.

This chain links TRBV28 with TRBJ1-5, with D uncertain. Germline loops: CDR1 MDHEN, CDR2 SYDVKM. This CDR3 is 14 amino acids long. The V end was cut by 10 bases, the J end by 1 base, with 14 bases between. DNA for the CDR3: TGTGCCACCATCCATCTTGGCAGCAATCAGCCCCAGCATTTT. It translates to CATIHLGSNQPQHF.

This chain links TRBV5-1 with TRBJ1-3, with TRBD1 matching over 7 bases. V dropped 1 base and J dropped 3; count of bases not matched to a gene: 4. The V gene's germline CDR1 is SGHRS and CDR2 YFSETQ. This CDR3 spans 15 amino acids. This CDR3 is CASSLKGARGNTIYF. The CDR3 DNA sequence: TGCGCCAGCAGCTTGAAGGGGGCTCGTGGAAACACCATATATTTT.

The chain is built from TRBV23-1 and TRBJ2-7, with D uncertain. TRBV23-1 is annotated as an ORF whose role is uncertain. This CDR3 has 14 amino acids. V lost 7 bases to trimming and J lost 0 bases, with 13 bases between them. The CDR3 loop reads CASTEKRNSYEQYF. CDR3 bases: TGCGCCAGCACGGAGAAGAGGAACTCCTACGAGCAGTACTTC.

This CDR3 reads CASSLGGGKRTNEKLFF. DNA of the CDR3: TGTGCCAGCAGCTTAGGGGGGGGCAAACGTACTAATGAAAAACTGTTTTTT. The chain is built from TRBV7-2 and TRBJ1-4, with D tentatively TRBD1 (6 bases). V lost 1 base and J 2 bases, leaving 14 bases between the germline ends. CDR1 and CDR2 from the germline V gene are SGHTA and FQGNSA. This CDR3 comprises 17 residues. Full variable domain (outside the CDR3, taken from reference TRBV7-2 and TRBJ1-4): GAGVSQSPSNKVTEKGKDVELRCDPISGHTALYWYRQSLGQGLEFLIYFQGNSAPDKSGLPSDRFSAERTGGSVSTLTIQRTQQEDSAVYLCASSLGGGKRTNEKLFFGSGTQLSVL.

This chain uses TRBV5-6 with TRBJ1-5; 9 positions agree with TRBD1. This CDR3 comprises 17 residues. The germline gives CDR1 SGHDT, CDR2 YYEEEE. The V and J ends lost 5 bases and 3 bases, in that order; junction bases with no gene match: 12. The CDR3: CASRTYRGTGPNQPQHF. DNA for the CDR3: TGTGCCAGCAGAACCTACCGAGGGACAGGGCCCAATCAGCCCCAGCATTTT.

The genes are TRBV27 and TRBJ2-7; D unresolved. The CDR3 covers 12 residues. Looked up from germline, CDR1 is MNHEY and CDR2 is SMNVEV (reference sequence). Trimming removed 4 bases at V and 3 bases at J, with 7 bases between. In DNA, the CDR3 is TGTGCCAGCAGTTCGCTATACTACGAGCAGTACTTC. This translates into CASSSLYYEQYF.

This clone was recorded a few times. V gene TRBV11-3 combines with J gene TRBJ2-1; possibly TRBD1 for D (6 bases). CDR1 SGHNT and CDR2 YENEEA come from the germline V gene. V was trimmed by 1 base and J by 9 bases, leaving 10 bases between them. CDR3 size: 13 residues. The CDR3 spells CASSLVNRAEQFF. CDR3 coding DNA: TGTGCCAGCAGCTTAGTAAACAGGGCTGAGCAGTTCTTC. The entire variable domain, with the rest obtained from reference TRBV11-3 and TRBJ2-1, is as follows: EAGVVQSPRYKIIEKKQPVAFWCNPISGHNTLYWYLQNLGQGPELLIRYENEEAVDDSQLPKDRFSAERLKGVDSTLKIQPAELGDSAVYLCASSLVNRAEQFFGPGTRLTVL.